This T cell receptor beta chain appears in the sequencing data of a study of cytomegalovirus exposure and HLA in healthy donors. Turning to the study itself: An analysis done earlier identified some 120 million unique TCR beta sequences from 200 million or so T cells. Study-level findings and limits: Relative to the roughly 700-donor mean, N-insertions were reportedly fewer in an Asian-associated ancestry cluster in a later analysis. In a later analysis, TCR beta V- and J-gene trimming was associated with a missense DCLRE1C variant.

In the case of this clone: Its cognate antigen is unknown.

PCR primers comprised 60 Vbeta and 13 Jbeta primers. Method: immunoSEQ multiplex PCR; TCRdb's copy keeps in-frame clones and lacks some. Of 100,000 to 150,000 clones in the sample, around 80% are singletons; the top ten hold about 1.2%. The ends were cut back, 0 bases at V and 2 bases at J, with 5 bases in the middle. Germline lookup yields CDR1 MNHNY and CDR2 SVGAGI (reference sequence). The CDR3 sequence is 13 residues long. The TCR originated in a female donor in good health and CMV-seronegative. This rearrangement joins TRBV6-6 to TRBJ2-7, with D hard to call. Sequencing used PBMCs. As DNA, the CDR3 is TGTGCCAGCAGTTACTCGAACACCTACGAGCAGTACTTC. Residues: CASSYSNTYEQYF.